One sample yielded the 32 T cell receptor beta chains listed below, sequenced in a study of CD8+ T cells in alopecia areata. The sample's treatment: oral pan-JAK inhibitor, 5-10 mg twice daily. Following RNA extraction, reverse transcription yielded cDNA that acted as the sequencing template. Some clones are missing from TCRdb's copy, which holds only in-frame ones; the method was immunoSEQ multiplex PCR. The sample lists 200,000 or so clones, around two fifths seen once, with 0.48% in the top ten. The sample here was CD4+ T cells sorted from blood, taken at roughly week 30, from a patient treated with tofacitinib. The receptor set was obtained from a human donor with alopecia areata.

This clone has more than one count but fewer than ten. The chain combines TRBV28 with TRBJ1-4; D not certain. The length of the CDR3 is 13 residues. Trimming pared 1 base from V and 7 bases from J, leaving 7 bases between. CDR1 and CDR2 from the germline V gene are MDHEN and SYDVKM. The CDR3 region is CASSLSRGEKLFF. The CDR3 nucleotides are TGTGCCAGCAGTTTATCTCGGGGTGAAAAACTGTTTTTT.

This clone came up a few times. The chain links TRBV5-4 to TRBJ2-6; the D gene is possibly TRBD2 (6 bases). The germline gives CDR1 SGHNT, CDR2 YYREEE (reference sequence). This CDR3 contains 13 residues. V lost 10 bases to trimming and J lost 0 bases, with 8 bases between them. In nucleotides, the CDR3 is TGTGCCTGGGGGGTCTCTGGGGCCAACGTCCTGACTTTC. This codes for CAWGVSGANVLTF.

This chain links TRBV9 with TRBJ1-5; D remains unclear. Trimming left V 0 bases short and J 0 bases short, with 10 bases between. The CDR3 has 16 residues. The V gene's germline CDR1 is SGDLS and CDR2 YYNGEE. The CDR3 sequence is CASSVGLADSNQPQHF. CDR3 sequence (DNA): TGTGCCAGCAGCGTAGGGTTGGCTGATAGCAATCAGCCCCAGCATTTT.

This chain links TRBV29-1 with TRBJ1-4; the match to TRBD1 covers 7 bases. Germline CDR1 reads SQVTM; CDR2 reads ANQGSEA. The V segment lost 1 base and the J segment 4 bases; nucleotides outside the gene matches: 3. The CDR3 is made up of 14 amino acids. The CDR3 nucleotides are TGCAGCGTTGAAGGACAGGGCTATAATGAAAAACTGTTTTTT. As protein: CSVEGQGYNEKLFF.

This clone came up a few times. CDR3 residues: CASSFGGGNTGELFF. CDR3 bases: TGCGCCAGCAGCTTTGGCGGGGGGAACACCGGGGAGCTGTTTTTT. The V and J genes are TRBV5-1 and TRBJ2-2, with 7 bases that match TRBD2. The CDR3 length is 15 residues. CDR1 SGHRS and CDR2 YFSETQ come from the germline V gene. J lost 1 base, V lost 2 bases, and 2 bases had no gene match.

This clone has just a few counts. The V call is TRBV7-9, the J call TRBJ1-5, with 8 bases lining up with TRBD1. There are 13 residues in the CDR3. V lost 5 bases, J lost 7 bases, and 4 bases stayed unmatched. Per the germline V gene, CDR1 is SEHNR and CDR2 is FQNEAQ (reference sequence). CDR3 sequence reads: CASSPDRGQPQHF. DNA of the CDR3: TGTGCCAGCAGCCCCGACAGGGGCCAGCCCCAGCATTTT.

This clone was seen a handful of times. This rearrangement joins TRBV23-1 to TRBJ2-5; unclear D gene. TRBV23-1 is an ORF, and what it does is uncertain. CDR3 length: 17 amino acids. V shed 3 bases and J shed 2 bases, with 19 bases lying between them. The CDR3 reads CASSHFLNSPRQETQYF. CDR3 DNA sequence: TGCGCCAGCAGTCATTTTTTGAACTCCCCGCGACAAGAGACCCAGTACTTC.

There are a few counts of this clone. The chain has TRBV7-2 and TRBJ2-2; D may match TRBD1 or TRBD2 (5 bases each). The CDR3 totals 12 residues. V lost 5 bases to trimming and J lost 13 bases, with 14 bases between them. From germline, CDR1 is SGHTA and CDR2 FQGNSA. CDR3 nucleotide sequence: TGTGCCAGCAGCCGTCAGAGGGGCTTGCTGTTTTTT. It codes for CASSRQRGLLFF.

CDR3 residues: CASSQDRDSPRYTF. Here the CDR3 DNA reads TGTGCCAGCAGCCAAGACAGGGATTCGCCTCGCTACACCTTC. The chain has TRBV6-4 and TRBJ1-2; 7 bases are a match to TRBD1. V dropped 6 bases and J dropped 9; count of bases not matched to a gene: 13. Germline CDR1 MRHNA, CDR2 SNTAGT. This CDR3 region has 14 residues.

This clone has only a few counts. V gene TRBV4-1 combines with J gene TRBJ1-4; possible D gene TRBD1, 6 bases. The CDR3 has 15 residues. CDR1 MGHRA and CDR2 YSYEKL come from the germline V gene. The V end was cut by 4 bases, the J end by 5 bases, with 14 bases between. The CDR3 DNA reads as TGCGCCAGCAGCCGAGACGACAGGATGAATGAAAAACTGTTTTTT. This codes for CASSRDDRMNEKLFF.

The J gene is TRBJ1-4, the V gene TRBV30, with D uncertain. From germline, CDR1 is GTSNPN and CDR2 SVGIG (reference sequence). Between the trimmed V and J ends, which lost 6 bases and 2 bases, there was a span of 16 bases. The CDR3 sequence is 15 residues long. The CDR3 DNA sequence: TGTGCCTGCTCCACGTGGGGAACGACTAATGAAAAACTGTTTTTT. Its translation: CACSTWGTTNEKLFF.

This clone was observed a few times. The rearrangement uses TRBV2 and TRBJ1-1; 7 bases are shared with TRBD1. J gave up 7 bases and V 8 bases, and 10 bases lay outside the gene matches. The CDR3 loop spans 13 amino acids. Per germline, CDR1 SNHLY and CDR2 FYNNEI. The CDR3 DNA reads TGTGCCAGCCAGACAGGGTCTAGTATTGAAGCTTTCTTT. It is translated as CASQTGSSIEAFF.

This clone was detected a few times. This chain's CDR3 is CASSLGWSDTQYF. CDR3 bases: TGTGCCAGCAGCCTCGGATGGTCAGATACGCAGTATTTT. The gene calls are TRBV7-9 and TRBJ2-3; D not certain. The V gene lost 5 bases and the J gene lost 4 bases, with 10 bases spanning the gap. The CDR3 is 13 amino acids. The germline gives CDR1 SEHNR, CDR2 FQNEAQ (reference sequence).

This clone was seen only a few times. V usage is TRBV5-4 and J usage is TRBJ1-1; D gene unclear. Looked up from germline, CDR1 is SGHNT and CDR2 is YYREEE (reference sequence). Between the trimmed V and J ends, which lost 6 bases and 8 bases, there was a span of 20 bases. This CDR3 region has 14 residues. The CDR3 sequence: CASNTYLRQAEAFF. The CDR3 nucleotides are TGTGCCAGCAATACCTACTTGCGGCAAGCCGAAGCTTTCTTT.

This clone has just a few counts. The chain is built from TRBV29-1 and TRBJ1-1; unclear D gene. Looked up from germline, CDR1 is SQVTM and CDR2 is ANQGSEA. V was trimmed by 1 base and J by 9 bases, leaving 15 bases between them. This CDR3 is built from 13 residues. The CDR3 here is CSVEGLNLAKAFF. As DNA, the CDR3 is TGCAGCGTTGAAGGTCTAAACCTTGCTAAAGCTTTCTTT.

This clone was found a few times. The V gene is TRBV11-2, the J gene TRBJ2-1; D not resolved. Germline lookup yields CDR1 SGHAT and CDR2 FQNNGV. Deletions cut 1 base from V and 4 bases from J, with 8 bases between. This CDR3 spans 14 amino acids. The CDR3 DNA is TGTGCCAGCAGCTTAGGAGGCTTGTACAATGAGCAGTTCTTC. Translating gives CASSLGGLYNEQFF.

The CDR3 reads CAWQTQWSSYEQYF. The CDR3 DNA follows: TGTGCCTGGCAGACTCAGTGGAGCTCCTACGAGCAGTACTTC. The chain carries TRBV30 and TRBJ2-5; no definite D call. Gene TRBJ2-7 matches the end of the DNA better, so the J call may be wrong. From germline, CDR1 is GTSNPN and CDR2 SVGIG (reference sequence). CDR3 length equals 14 residues.

The rearrangement uses TRBV5-1 and TRBJ1-6, with 7 positions matching TRBD1. Germline assignment: CDR1 SGHRS and CDR2 YFSETQ. The CDR3 spans 15 residues. The trim removed 4 bases at V and 4 bases at J, leaving 5 bases unmatched. Written as DNA, the CDR3 is TGCGCCAGCAGCCGAGCAGGGGGGTATAATTCACCCCTCCACTTT. It codes for CASSRAGGYNSPLHF.

The V gene is TRBV29-1, the J gene TRBJ1-6; 10 positions agree with TRBD1. The germline V gene encodes CDR1 SQVTM and CDR2 ANQGSEA. CDR3 size: 13 residues. J lost 8 bases, V lost 7 bases, and 5 bases had no gene match. DNA of the CDR3: TGCAGCGCCTCGGACAGGGGGGATTCACCCCTCCACTTT. This encodes CSASDRGDSPLHF.

At least ten counts were recorded for this clone. In the same sample, other DNA sequences code for this CDR3. The chain carries TRBV4-1 and TRBJ1-5, with 9 nucleotides matching TRBD1. V lost 1 base, J lost 4 bases, and 5 bases stayed unmatched. The V gene's germline CDR1 is MGHRA and CDR2 YSYEKL. The CDR3 consists of 16 residues. The CDR3 reads CASSQGGTGRNQPQHF. The CDR3 DNA sequence: TGCGCCAGCAGCCAAGGCGGGACAGGGAGAAATCAGCCCCAGCATTTT.

The chain has TRBV25-1 and TRBJ1-5; no firm D call. Trimming removed 1 base from V and 4 bases from J, with 8 bases in between. Germline CDR1 is MGHDK and CDR2 is SYGVNS. CDR3 length equals 14 residues. CDR3 bases: TGTGCCAGCAGTGAATTGGAGTCAAATCAGCCCCAGCATTTT. Translating it yields CASSELESNQPQHF.

V and J are TRBV19 and TRBJ1-4; D not certain. Trimming stripped 4 bases from V and 14 bases from J, with 20 bases between. The germline gives CDR1 LNHDA, CDR2 SQIVND (reference sequence). This CDR3 is built from 14 residues. DNA of the CDR3: TGTGCCAGTAGTACCGCCGGGAGCTCCGTGAGGCTGTTTTTT. Amino acid sequence: CASSTAGSSVRLFF.

The rearrangement uses TRBV9 and TRBJ2-5; TRBD2 matches at 9 bases. Germline values: CDR1 SGDLS, CDR2 YYNGEE. This CDR3 has 14 residues. Trimming cost V 4 bases and J 4 bases; bases outside gene matches: 5. This CDR3 is CASSPGTSRETQYF. The CDR3 DNA reads TGTGCCAGCAGCCCTGGGACTAGCAGAGAGACCCAGTACTTC.

This clone was counted between two and nine times. V usage is TRBV13 and J usage is TRBJ2-5; tentatively, D is TRBD1 or TRBD2 (5 bases each). The CDR3 runs 15 residues. Germline V gene data show CDR1 as PRHDT and CDR2 as FYEKMQ (reference sequence). V shed 2 bases and J shed 5 bases, with 15 bases lying between them. The CDR3 here is CASSLTGAMGETQYF. In nucleotides, the CDR3 is TGTGCCAGCAGCTTAACCGGGGCCATGGGGGAGACCCAGTACTTC.

The rearrangement joins TRBV30 to TRBJ2-1, with 7 bases identical to TRBD2. V lost 7 bases to trimming and J lost 5 bases; unmatched junction nucleotides: 5. This CDR3 is 12 amino acids long. Germline assignment: CDR1 GTSNPN and CDR2 SVGIG (reference sequence). Here the CDR3 DNA reads TGTGCCTACAAGGGAGGGAACAATGAGCAGTTCTTC. It translates to CAYKGGNNEQFF.

J is TRBJ1-4 and V is TRBV5-1; 7 bases fit TRBD1. The CDR3 is 12 amino acids. Germline trimming cut 0 bases from V and 14 bases from J; bases unmatched to any gene: 4. The germline gives CDR1 SGHRS, CDR2 YFSETQ. The CDR3 bases are TGCGCCAGCAGCTTGGAAGGGGGCGTCCTGTTTTTT. It yields the protein CASSLEGGVLFF.

V usage is TRBV5-1 and J usage is TRBJ2-1; possible D gene TRBD1, 9 bases. The CDR3 contains 19 residues. The V and J ends lost 4 bases and 0 bases respectively, with 23 bases between them. Germline CDR1 and CDR2: SGHRS and YFSETQ. DNA for the CDR3: TGCGCCAGCAGCCGGACAGGGGCTAGCGGGCTTAGCTCCTACAATGAGCAGTTCTTC. It is translated as CASSRTGASGLSSYNEQFF.

This clone was seen a handful of times. Sequence at one end of the junction differs from germline and may be a read error. The chain joins TRBV15 to TRBJ2-7, with a weak D call TRBD2 (5 bases). Per germline, CDR1 LNHNV and CDR2 YYDKDF (reference sequence). This CDR3 has 15 amino acids. The CDR3, as DNA: TGTGCCACCAGCAGAGATGGAGCGGCTTCCTCCGAGCAGTACTTC. It yields the protein CATSRDGAASSEQYF.

This clone has only one observation. This sequence joins TRBV30 and TRBJ2-7, with D tentatively TRBD1 (5 bases). This CDR3 has 13 amino acids. Germline values: CDR1 GTSNPN, CDR2 SVGIG (reference sequence). Trimming shortened V by 4 bases and J by 0 bases, and 10 bases separated the two germline ends. The CDR3 DNA reads as TGTGCCTGGAACGACAGAATCTCCTACGAGCAGTACTTC. Protein product: CAWNDRISYEQYF. Full variable domain (missing parts from reference TRBV30 and TRBJ2-7): SQTIHQWPATLVQPVGSPLSLECTVEGTSNPNLYWYRQAAGRGLQLLFYSVGIGQISSEVPQNLSASRPQDRQFILSSKKLLLSDSGFYLCAWNDRISYEQYFGPGTRLTVT.

This chain connects TRBV9 to TRBJ1-1; 8 positions agree with TRBD1. CDR3 length: 15 residues. Germline CDR1 reads SGDLS; CDR2 reads YYNGEE. V lost 0 bases to trimming and J lost 6 bases; unmatched junction nucleotides: 7. The chain's CDR3 is CASSVGRTGPSEAFF. CDR3 bases: TGTGCCAGCAGCGTAGGAAGGACAGGGCCGTCTGAAGCTTTCTTT.

The chain joins TRBV2 to TRBJ1-4; D is ambiguous. This CDR3 is 11 amino acids long. V shed 3 bases and J shed 6 bases, with 2 bases lying between them. CDR1 SNHLY and CDR2 FYNNEI come from the germline V gene. The CDR3, as DNA: TGTGCCAGCAGTGACCATGAAAAACTGTTTTTT. Amino acids: CASSDHEKLFF.

CDR3 in amino acids: CASHGTENYGYTF. Here the CDR3 DNA reads TGTGCCAGCCACGGGACGGAGAACTATGGCTACACCTTC. The J gene is TRBJ1-2, the V gene TRBV27; perhaps TRBD1 as D (5 bases). Trimming left V 8 bases short and J 2 bases short, with 12 bases between. The CDR3 is made up of 13 amino acids. CDR1 and CDR2 from the germline V gene are MNHEY and SMNVEV (reference sequence).